The 25 T cell receptor beta chains reported below all come from one sample, sequenced in a study of blood T cell repertoires in COVID-19. Profiling relied on immunoSEQ multiplex PCR, and the TCRdb table lists in-frame clones only, not all of them. The sample consists of over 45,000 clones, around four fifths of them appearing once. Input material: peripheral blood. The receptors stem from a woman aged 55-69 years with acute or convalescent COVID-19.

The chain recombines TRBV5-1 with TRBJ2-7, with 8 bases that match TRBD1. This CDR3 is 14 amino acids long. The V segment lost 4 bases and the J segment 3 bases; nucleotides outside the gene matches: 6. Germline V gene data show CDR1 as SGHRS and CDR2 as YFSETQ. CDR3 DNA sequence: TGCGCCAGCAGCCGAGGACAGGGACGCTACGAGCAGTACTTC. It yields the protein CASSRGQGRYEQYF.

The rearrangement links TRBV6-5 to TRBJ2-1; the match to TRBD1 covers 7 bases. With 5 bases clipped from V and 8 bases from J, the junction kept 3 bases outside the gene matches. The CDR3 spans 12 residues. The V gene's germline CDR1 is MNHEY and CDR2 SVGAGI. The CDR3 here is CASSKTGHEQFF. CDR3 nucleotide sequence: TGTGCCAGCAGTAAGACAGGGCATGAGCAGTTCTTC.

The V call is TRBV7-2, the J call TRBJ2-1, with 10 bases that match TRBD2. Germline CDR1 SGHTA, CDR2 FQGNSA. This CDR3 has 14 residues. The V and J ends lost 5 bases and 12 bases, in that order; junction bases with no gene match: 10. In nucleotides, the CDR3 is TGTGCCAGCAGCCGCGCTAGCGGGGGAACGTGGCAGTTCTTC. This translates into CASSRASGGTWQFF.

This rearrangement joins TRBV27 to TRBJ1-4; no clear D gene. The length of the CDR3 is 15 residues. The germline V gene has CDR1 MNHEY and CDR2 SMNVEV (reference sequence). Trimming took 3 bases from V and 0 from J, leaving 8 bases between them. The CDR3 nucleotides are TGTGCCAGCAGTTTCGGCGGTGCAACTAATGAAAAACTGTTTTTT. Encoded protein: CASSFGGATNEKLFF.

The chain employs TRBV15 and TRBJ2-3, with 7 bases that match TRBD1. Germline CDR1 is LNHNV and CDR2 is YYDKDF (reference sequence). J was trimmed by 3 bases and V by 0 bases; bases with no gene match: 3. The CDR3 runs 15 residues. CDR3 nucleotides: TGTGCCACCAGCAGAGAGACAGGGTTAACAGATACGCAGTATTTT. Protein product: CATSRETGLTDTQYF.

The chain is built from TRBV5-8 and TRBJ1-1; no clear D gene. The V gene lost 1 base and the J gene lost 5 bases, with 15 bases spanning the gap. CDR3 length: 15 amino acids. Germline values: CDR1 SGHTS, CDR2 YDEGEE. CDR3 coding DNA: TGTGCCAGCAGCTTGAGTCCGGGGAGGAGGACTGAAGCTTTCTTT. Translating gives CASSLSPGRRTEAFF.

The rearrangement uses TRBV5-1 and TRBJ2-1, with 8 bases fitting TRBD2. In germline, CDR1 is SGHRS, CDR2 YFSETQ. The CDR3 has 14 amino acids. Trimming took 5 bases from V and 3 from J; bases not matched to a gene: 4. CDR3 coding DNA: TGCGCCAGCAGTCGAACTAGCGGCTACAATGAGCAGTTCTTC. Amino acids: CASSRTSGYNEQFF.

This chain joins TRBV9 and TRBJ1-6, with 9 bases matching TRBD1. Germline CDR1 reads SGDLS; CDR2 reads YYNGEE. The CDR3 consists of 16 residues. V lost 3 bases to trimming and J lost 6 bases; unmatched junction nucleotides: 7. The CDR3 DNA reads TGTGCCAGCAGCGGAGACAGGGGGGAGATTAATTCACCCCTCCACTTT. This codes for CASSGDRGEINSPLHF.

V and J are TRBV5-6 and TRBJ2-5, with 10 bases that match TRBD2. From germline, CDR1 is SGHDT and CDR2 YYEEEE. With V trimmed by 4 bases and J by 5 bases, 5 bases remained unmatched. This CDR3 is 14 amino acids long. CDR3 in DNA: TGTGCCAGCAGCCTAGCGGGAGTCGGTGAGACCCAGTACTTC. Protein sequence: CASSLAGVGETQYF.

The V and J genes are TRBV12-3 or TRBV12-4 and TRBJ2-1; no definite D call. This CDR3 is built from 13 residues. V was pared by 1 base and J by 6 bases, with 7 bases between. The CDR3 coding sequence is TGTGCCAGCAGTTTAGGCAGAATCAATGAGCAGTTCTTC. Protein product: CASSLGRINEQFF.

This CDR3 reads CAWSVWGAGANVLTF. DNA for the CDR3: TGTGCCTGGAGTGTCTGGGGGGCTGGGGCCAACGTCCTGACTTTC. The chain carries TRBV30 and TRBJ2-6; maybe TRBD2 (6 bases). The germline V and J ends were trimmed by 0 bases and 2 bases, with 8 bases remaining between them. The CDR3 totals 15 residues. Per the germline V gene, CDR1 is GTSNPN and CDR2 is SVGIG (reference sequence).

The chain uses TRBV10-2 and TRBJ2-7; 7 bases are shared with TRBD1. The CDR3 covers 13 residues. Germline-derived CDR1 and CDR2 are WSHSY and SAAADI. V gave up 5 bases and J gave up 2 bases; unmatched junction bases: 3. The CDR3 region is CASSWDSTYEQYF. The CDR3 DNA reads TGCGCCAGCAGTTGGGACAGCACCTACGAGCAGTACTTC.

The chain is built from TRBV9 and TRBJ2-1; TRBD2 agrees at 7 bases. CDR1 is SGDLS, CDR2 YYNGEE, per germline. The length of the CDR3 is 13 residues. The V and J ends lost 3 bases and 11 bases, in that order; junction bases with no gene match: 8. The CDR3 DNA follows: TGTGCCAGCAGCGCCGACGGGAGGAGGAAGCAGTTCTTC. The encoded protein is CASSADGRRKQFF.

This rearrangement joins TRBV3-1 (or the pseudogene TRBV3-2) to TRBJ2-4, with 9 bases identical to TRBD1. CDR1 and CDR2 from the germline V gene are LGHDT and YNNKEL (reference sequence). Trimming took 4 bases from V and 9 from J; bases not matched to a gene: 7. This CDR3 is 14 amino acids long. In DNA form, the CDR3 reads TGTGCCAGCAGCCTAACAGGGGGCGCGACCATTCAGTACTTC. Translated, it gives CASSLTGGATIQYF.

The chain has TRBV28 and TRBJ2-7, with TRBD1 identical over 9 bases. In germline, CDR1 is MDHEN, CDR2 SYDVKM. Trimming took 4 bases from V and 1 from J; bases not matched to a gene: 8. The CDR3 runs to 16 residues. CDR3 in DNA: TGTGCCAGCAGTTCCTCCGGGACAGGGATTTCCTACGAGCAGTACTTC. Its protein is CASSSSGTGISYEQYF.

The CDR3 coding sequence is TGTGCCAGCAGCCTCCCCGGGACTAGCGTCCACGAGCAGTACTTC. Its translation is CASSLPGTSVHEQYF. The J gene is TRBJ2-7, the V gene TRBV6-6, with 10 bases aligning to TRBD2. The germline V gene encodes CDR1 MNHNY and CDR2 SVGAGI (reference sequence). This CDR3 contains 15 residues. Trimming took 6 bases from V and 5 from J; bases not matched to a gene: 10.

The chain uses TRBV5-1 and TRBJ1-5; 7 positions agree with TRBD1. Germline trimming cut 5 bases from V and 5 bases from J; bases unmatched to any gene: 4. The length of the CDR3 is 13 residues. The germline gives CDR1 SGHRS, CDR2 YFSETQ. The CDR3 DNA follows: TGCGCCAGCAGAACAGGGGTGGATCAGCCCCAGCATTTT. Amino acid sequence: CASRTGVDQPQHF.

V is TRBV6-1 and J is TRBJ2-1; 10 bases fit TRBD2. Germline V gene lookup returns CDR1 MNHNS and CDR2 SASEGT. V was pared by 2 bases and J by 7 bases, with 8 bases of the junction left unmatched. The CDR3 covers 16 residues. CDR3 protein: CASSEQSSGSTNEQFF. CDR3 bases: TGTGCCAGCAGTGAACAGTCTAGCGGGAGTACGAATGAGCAGTTCTTC.

Concerning this clone: At the DNA level, this CDR3 is encoded by other sequences in the same sample as well. The J gene is TRBJ1-2, the V gene TRBV28; 8 bases align to TRBD1. V shed 4 bases and J 2 bases; nucleotides not matched to a gene: 3. Germline V CDR1 and CDR2: MDHEN, SYDVKM. This CDR3 contains 14 residues. In nucleotides, the CDR3 is TGTGCCAGCAGTTCGCACAGGGGGAACTATGGCTACACCTTC. Translating it yields CASSSHRGNYGYTF.

The V gene is TRBV7-3, the J gene TRBJ1-1; 8 bases agree with TRBD1. Germline lookup yields CDR1 SGHTA and CDR2 FQGTGA. Unmatched junction bases numbered 3, after V lost 5 bases and J lost 1 base. The CDR3 has 14 amino acids. CDR3 region: CASSLQGANTEAFF. The CDR3 nucleotides read TGTGCCAGCAGCCTCCAGGGGGCGAACACTGAAGCTTTCTTT.

The gene calls are TRBV4-2 and TRBJ2-2; D might be TRBD1 (5 bases). Germline values: CDR1 LGHNA, CDR2 YNFKEQ. Trimming pared 0 bases from V and 5 bases from J, leaving 13 bases between. The CDR3 sequence is 16 residues long. In DNA form, the CDR3 reads TGTGCCAGCAGCCAAGATTTCAGGGTCCCTACCGGGGAGCTGTTTTTT. Protein sequence: CASSQDFRVPTGELFF.

The gene calls are TRBV5-1 and TRBJ1-1; possible D gene TRBD1, 6 bases. This CDR3 is built from 16 residues. Germline lookup yields CDR1 SGHRS and CDR2 YFSETQ. Between the trimmed V and J ends, which lost 5 bases and 0 bases, there was a span of 17 bases. The CDR3 sequence is CASRYRQAAMNTEAFF. CDR3 sequence (DNA): TGCGCCAGCAGATATAGACAGGCAGCCATGAACACTGAAGCTTTCTTT.

This clone occurred once. This chain joins TRBV2 and TRBJ1-5; a weak D match, TRBD1 (5 bases). CDR1 SNHLY and CDR2 FYNNEI come from the germline V gene. The CDR3 contains 14 residues. V lost 7 bases and J 2 bases, leaving 12 bases between the germline ends. The CDR3 reads CASKQEQGNQPQHF. CDR3 DNA: TGTGCCAGCAAGCAGGAACAGGGCAATCAGCCCCAGCATTTT.

This clone turned up a few times. J is TRBJ2-2 and V is TRBV5-1; TRBD2 matches at 8 bases. V shed 4 bases, J shed 6 bases, and the junction held 5 bases outside the gene matches. This CDR3 is built from 14 residues. Germline V gene data show CDR1 as SGHRS and CDR2 as YFSETQ. The CDR3 sequence: CASSTGGNPGELFF. CDR3 DNA sequence: TGCGCCAGCAGCACGGGAGGGAATCCCGGGGAGCTGTTTTTT.

The rearrangement joins TRBV7-6 to TRBJ2-7; 10 bases agree with TRBD1. This CDR3 contains 14 residues. Germline CDR1 and CDR2: SGHVS and FNYEAQ. V was clipped by 5 bases and J by 3 bases; unmatched bases: 4. In DNA, the CDR3 is TGTGCCAGCAGCCTAGGGACAGGGGTCTACGAGCAGTACTTC. It translates to CASSLGTGVYEQYF.